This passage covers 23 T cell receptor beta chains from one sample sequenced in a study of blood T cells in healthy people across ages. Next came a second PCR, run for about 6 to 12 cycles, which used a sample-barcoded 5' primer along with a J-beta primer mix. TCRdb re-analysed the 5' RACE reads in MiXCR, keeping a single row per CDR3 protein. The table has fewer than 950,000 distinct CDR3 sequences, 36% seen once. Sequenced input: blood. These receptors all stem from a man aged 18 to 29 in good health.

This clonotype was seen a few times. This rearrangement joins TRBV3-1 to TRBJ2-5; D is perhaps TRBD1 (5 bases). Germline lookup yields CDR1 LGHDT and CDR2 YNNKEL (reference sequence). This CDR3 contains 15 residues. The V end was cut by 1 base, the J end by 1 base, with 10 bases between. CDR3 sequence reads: CASSQVGRAQETQYF. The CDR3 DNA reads TGTGCCAGCAGCCAAGTCGGCAGGGCCCAAGAGACCCAGTACTTC.

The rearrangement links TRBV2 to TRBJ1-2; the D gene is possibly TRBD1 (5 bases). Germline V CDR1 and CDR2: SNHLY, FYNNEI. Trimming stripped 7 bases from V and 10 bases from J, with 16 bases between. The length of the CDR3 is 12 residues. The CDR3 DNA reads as TGTGCCAGCACCCAACAGGCCGGGGACTACACCTTC. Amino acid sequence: CASTQQAGDYTF. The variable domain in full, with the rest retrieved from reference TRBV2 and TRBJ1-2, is EPEVTQTPSHQVTQMGQEVILRCVPISNHLYFYWYRQILGQKVEFLVSFYNNEISEKSEIFDDQFSVERPDGSNFTLKIRSTKLEDSAMYFCASTQQAGDYTFGSGTRLTVV.

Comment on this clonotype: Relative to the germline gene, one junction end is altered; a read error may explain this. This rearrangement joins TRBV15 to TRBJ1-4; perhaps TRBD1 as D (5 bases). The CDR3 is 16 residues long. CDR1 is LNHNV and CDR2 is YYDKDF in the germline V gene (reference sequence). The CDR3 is CAPSRDGGATNEKLFF. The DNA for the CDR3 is TGTGCCCCCAGCAGAGATGGGGGTGCAACTAATGAAAAACTGTTTTTT.

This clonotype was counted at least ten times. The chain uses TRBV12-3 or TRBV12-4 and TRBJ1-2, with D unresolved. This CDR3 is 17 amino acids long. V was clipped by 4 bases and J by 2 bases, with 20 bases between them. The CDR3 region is CASSSPAHPGSNYGYTF. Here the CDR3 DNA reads TGTGCCAGCAGTTCGCCCGCCCATCCCGGGTCCAACTATGGCTACACCTTC.

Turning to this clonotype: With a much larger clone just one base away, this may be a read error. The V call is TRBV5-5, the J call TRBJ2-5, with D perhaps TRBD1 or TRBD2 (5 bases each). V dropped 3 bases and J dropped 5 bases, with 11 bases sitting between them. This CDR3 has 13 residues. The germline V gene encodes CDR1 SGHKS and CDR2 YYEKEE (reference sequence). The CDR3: CASSWTGTETQYF. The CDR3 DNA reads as TGTGCCAGCAGCTGGACCGGGACGGAGACCCAGTACTTC.

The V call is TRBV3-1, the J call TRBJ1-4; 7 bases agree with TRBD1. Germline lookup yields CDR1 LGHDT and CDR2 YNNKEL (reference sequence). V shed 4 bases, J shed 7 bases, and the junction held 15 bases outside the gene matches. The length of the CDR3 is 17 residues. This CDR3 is CASSPRQGLLEAEKLFF. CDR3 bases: TGTGCCAGCAGCCCTCGACAGGGACTGTTGGAGGCTGAAAAACTGTTTTTT.

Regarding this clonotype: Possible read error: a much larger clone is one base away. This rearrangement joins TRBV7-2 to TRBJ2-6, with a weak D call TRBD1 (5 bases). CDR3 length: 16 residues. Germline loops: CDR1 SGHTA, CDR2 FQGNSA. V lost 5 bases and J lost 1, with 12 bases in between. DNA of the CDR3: TGTGCCAGCAGCGGCCAGGGAATTTCTGGGGCCAACGTCCTGACTTTC. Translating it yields CASSGQGISGANVLTF.

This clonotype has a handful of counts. DNA of the CDR3: TGCAGCGTTGACAGGGGATCCAACTATGGCTACACCTTC. It yields the protein CSVDRGSNYGYTF. This chain connects TRBV29-1 to TRBJ1-2, with D maybe TRBD1 (6 bases). V lost 3 bases to trimming and J lost 2 bases, with 10 bases between them. In germline, CDR1 is SQVTM, CDR2 ANQGSEA. The CDR3 is 13 residues long.

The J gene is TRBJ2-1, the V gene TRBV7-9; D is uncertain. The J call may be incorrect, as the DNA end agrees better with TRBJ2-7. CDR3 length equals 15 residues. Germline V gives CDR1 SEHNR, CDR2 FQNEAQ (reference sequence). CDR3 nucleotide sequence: TGTGCCAGCAGCACGGACGATAGCTCCTACAATGAGCAGTACTTC. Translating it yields CASSTDDSSYNEQYF.

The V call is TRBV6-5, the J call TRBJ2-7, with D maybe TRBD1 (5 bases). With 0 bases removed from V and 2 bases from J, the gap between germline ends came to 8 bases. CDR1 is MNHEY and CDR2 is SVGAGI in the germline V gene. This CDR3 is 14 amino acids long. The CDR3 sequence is CASSYSYRTYEQYF. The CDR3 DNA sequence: TGTGCCAGCAGTTACTCATACAGGACCTACGAGCAGTACTTC.

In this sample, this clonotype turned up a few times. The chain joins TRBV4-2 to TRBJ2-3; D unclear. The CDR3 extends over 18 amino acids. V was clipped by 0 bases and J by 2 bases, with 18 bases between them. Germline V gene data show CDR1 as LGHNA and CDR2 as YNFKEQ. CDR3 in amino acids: CASSQDESSEIFTDTQYF. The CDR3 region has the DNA TGTGCCAGCAGCCAAGATGAGTCGAGTGAGATCTTCACAGATACGCAGTATTTT.

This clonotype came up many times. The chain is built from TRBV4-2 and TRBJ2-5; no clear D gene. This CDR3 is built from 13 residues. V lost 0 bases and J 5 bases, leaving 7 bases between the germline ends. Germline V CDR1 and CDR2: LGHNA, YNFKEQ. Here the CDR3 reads CASSQEVRETQYF. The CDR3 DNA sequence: TGTGCCAGCAGCCAAGAGGTCCGGGAGACCCAGTACTTC.

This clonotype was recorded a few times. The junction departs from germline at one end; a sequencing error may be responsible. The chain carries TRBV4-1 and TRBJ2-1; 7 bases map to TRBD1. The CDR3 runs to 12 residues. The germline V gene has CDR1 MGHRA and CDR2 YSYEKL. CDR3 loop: CASSQDQGQLLF. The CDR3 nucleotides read TGCGCCAGCAGCCAAGATCAGGGACAGCTTCTCTTC.

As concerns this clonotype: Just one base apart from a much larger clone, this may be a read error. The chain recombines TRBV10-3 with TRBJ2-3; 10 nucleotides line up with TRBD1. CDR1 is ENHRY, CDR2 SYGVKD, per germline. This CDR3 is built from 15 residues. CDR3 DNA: TGTGACATCAGATCCGGGACAGGGGTCACAGATACGCAGTATTTT. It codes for CDIRSGTGVTDTQYF.

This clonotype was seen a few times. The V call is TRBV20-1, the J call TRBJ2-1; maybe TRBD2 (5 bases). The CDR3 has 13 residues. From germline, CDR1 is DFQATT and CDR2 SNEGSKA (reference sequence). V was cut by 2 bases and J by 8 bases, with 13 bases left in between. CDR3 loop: CSARHTRVHEQFF. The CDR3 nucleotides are TGCAGTGCTAGACATACTAGGGTACATGAGCAGTTCTTC.

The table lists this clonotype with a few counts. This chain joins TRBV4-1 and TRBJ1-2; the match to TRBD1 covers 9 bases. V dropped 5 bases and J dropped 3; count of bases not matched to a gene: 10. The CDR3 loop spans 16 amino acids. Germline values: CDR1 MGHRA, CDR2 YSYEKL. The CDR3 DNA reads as TGCGCCAGCAGCACCCGGACAGGGGTGCTGGACTATGGCTACACCTTC. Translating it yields CASSTRTGVLDYGYTF.

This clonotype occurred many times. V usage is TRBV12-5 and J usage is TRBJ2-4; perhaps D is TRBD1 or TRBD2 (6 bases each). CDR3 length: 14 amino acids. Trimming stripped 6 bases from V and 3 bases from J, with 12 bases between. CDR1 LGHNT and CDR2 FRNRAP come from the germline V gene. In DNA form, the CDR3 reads TGTGCTAGTGGGACGGGGGACATCAAAAACATTCAGTACTTC. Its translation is CASGTGDIKNIQYF.

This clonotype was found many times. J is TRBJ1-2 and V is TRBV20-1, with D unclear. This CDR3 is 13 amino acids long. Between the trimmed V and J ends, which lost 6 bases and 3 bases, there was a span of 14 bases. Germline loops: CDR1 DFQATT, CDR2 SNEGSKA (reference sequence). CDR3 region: CSAEERVYYGYTF. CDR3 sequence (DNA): TGCAGTGCCGAAGAGCGAGTTTACTATGGCTACACCTTC.

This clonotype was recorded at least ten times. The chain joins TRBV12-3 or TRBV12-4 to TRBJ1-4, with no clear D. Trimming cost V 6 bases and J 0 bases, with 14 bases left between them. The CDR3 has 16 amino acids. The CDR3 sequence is CASSPDGEATNEKLFF. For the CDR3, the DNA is TGTGCCAGCAGCCCAGACGGAGAGGCAACTAATGAAAAACTGTTTTTT.

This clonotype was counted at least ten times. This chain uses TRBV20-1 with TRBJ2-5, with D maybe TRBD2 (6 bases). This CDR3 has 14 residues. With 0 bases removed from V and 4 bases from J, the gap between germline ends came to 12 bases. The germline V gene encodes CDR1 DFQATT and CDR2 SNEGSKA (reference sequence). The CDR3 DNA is TGCAGTGCTAGAGATCGGTCGGGAGTAGAGACCCAGTACTTC. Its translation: CSARDRSGVETQYF.

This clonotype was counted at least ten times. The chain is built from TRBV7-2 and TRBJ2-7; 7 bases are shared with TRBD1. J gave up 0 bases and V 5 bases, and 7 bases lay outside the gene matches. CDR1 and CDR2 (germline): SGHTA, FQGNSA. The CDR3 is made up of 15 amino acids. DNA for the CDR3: TGTGCCAGCAGCCAGGGACAGCTCCTCTCCTACGAGCAGTACTTC. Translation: CASSQGQLLSYEQYF.

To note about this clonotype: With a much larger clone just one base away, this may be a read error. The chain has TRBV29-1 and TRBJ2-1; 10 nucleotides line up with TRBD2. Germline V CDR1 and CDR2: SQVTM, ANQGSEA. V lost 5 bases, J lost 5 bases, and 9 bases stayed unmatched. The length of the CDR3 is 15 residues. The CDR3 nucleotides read TGCAGCGTTAATACCGGGACTAGCGAGCACAATGAGCAGTTCTTC. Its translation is CSVNTGTSEHNEQFF.

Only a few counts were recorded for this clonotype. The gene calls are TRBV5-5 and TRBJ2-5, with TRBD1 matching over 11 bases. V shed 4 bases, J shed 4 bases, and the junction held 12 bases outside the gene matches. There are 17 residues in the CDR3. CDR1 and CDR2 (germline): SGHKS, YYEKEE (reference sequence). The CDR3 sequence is CASSPKRDRGGGETQYF. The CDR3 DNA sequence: TGTGCCAGCAGCCCAAAACGGGACAGGGGGGGAGGAGAGACCCAGTACTTC.